The T cell receptor (beta chain) under discussion was sequenced for a study of T cells of healthy individuals. Each CDR3 protein is one row after TCRdb ran MiXCR on the 5' RACE reads. The sample carries some 82,000 distinct CDR3 sequences, about 5.5% recorded once. This clonotype was counted at least ten times. The sequence was collected from a female donor in good health.

As DNA, the CDR3 is TGTGCCAGCAGTTTGTGGGATCCCCCCGGCTACACCTTC. Translating gives CASSLWDPPGYTF. V is TRBV6-6 and J is TRBJ1-2; no firm D call. The CDR3 spans 13 residues. CDR1 is MNHNY, CDR2 SVGAGI, per germline (reference sequence). V lost 4 bases and J lost 8, with 14 bases in between.